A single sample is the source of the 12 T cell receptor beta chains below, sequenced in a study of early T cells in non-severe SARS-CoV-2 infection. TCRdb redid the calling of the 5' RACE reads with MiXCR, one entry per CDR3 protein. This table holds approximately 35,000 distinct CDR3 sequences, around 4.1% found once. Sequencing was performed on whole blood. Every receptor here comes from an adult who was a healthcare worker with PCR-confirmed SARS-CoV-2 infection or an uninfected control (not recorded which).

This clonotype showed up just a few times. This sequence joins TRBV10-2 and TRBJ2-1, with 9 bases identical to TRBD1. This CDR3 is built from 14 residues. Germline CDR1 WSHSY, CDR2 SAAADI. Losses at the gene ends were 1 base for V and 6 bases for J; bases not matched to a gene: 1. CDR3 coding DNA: TGCGCCAGCAGTGAGTGGGACAGGGTCAATGAGCAGTTCTTC. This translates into CASSEWDRVNEQFF.

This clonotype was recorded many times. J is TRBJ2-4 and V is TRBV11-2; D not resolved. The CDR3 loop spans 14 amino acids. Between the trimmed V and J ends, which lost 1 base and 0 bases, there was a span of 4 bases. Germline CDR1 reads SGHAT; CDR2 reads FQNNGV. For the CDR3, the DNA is TGTGCCAGCAGCTTAGTGGTAGCCAAAAACATTCAGTACTTC. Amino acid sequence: CASSLVVAKNIQYF. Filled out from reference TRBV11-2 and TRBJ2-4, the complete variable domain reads EAGVAQSPRYKIIEKRQSVAFWCNPISGHATLYWYQQILGQGPKLLIQFQNNGVVDDSQLPKDRFSAERLKGVDSTLKIQPAKLEDSAVYLCASSLVVAKNIQYFGAGTRLSVL.

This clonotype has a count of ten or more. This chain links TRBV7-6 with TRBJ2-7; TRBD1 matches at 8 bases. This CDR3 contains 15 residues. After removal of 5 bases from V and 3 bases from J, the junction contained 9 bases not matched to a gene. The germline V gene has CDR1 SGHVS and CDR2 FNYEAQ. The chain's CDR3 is CASSPSIGQGYEQYF. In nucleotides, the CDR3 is TGTGCCAGCAGCCCATCCATAGGACAGGGCTACGAGCAGTACTTC.

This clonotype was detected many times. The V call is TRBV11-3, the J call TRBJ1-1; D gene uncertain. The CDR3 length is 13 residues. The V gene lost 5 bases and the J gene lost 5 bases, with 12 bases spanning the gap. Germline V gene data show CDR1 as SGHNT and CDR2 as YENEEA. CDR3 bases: TGTGCCAGCAGCCAAGACGGGCGTACTGAAGCTTTCTTT. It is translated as CASSQDGRTEAFF. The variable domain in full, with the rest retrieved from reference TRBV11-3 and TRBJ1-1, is EAGVVQSPRYKIIEKKQPVAFWCNPISGHNTLYWYLQNLGQGPELLIRYENEEAVDDSQLPKDRFSAERLKGVDSTLKIQPAELGDSAVYLCASSQDGRTEAFFGQGTRLTVV.

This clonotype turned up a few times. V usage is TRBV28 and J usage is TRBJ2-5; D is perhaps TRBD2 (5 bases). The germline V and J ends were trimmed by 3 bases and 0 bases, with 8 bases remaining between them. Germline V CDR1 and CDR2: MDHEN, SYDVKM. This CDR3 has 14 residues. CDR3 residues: CASSFEGYQETQYF. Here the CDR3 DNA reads TGTGCCAGCAGTTTTGAGGGATACCAAGAGACCCAGTACTTC.

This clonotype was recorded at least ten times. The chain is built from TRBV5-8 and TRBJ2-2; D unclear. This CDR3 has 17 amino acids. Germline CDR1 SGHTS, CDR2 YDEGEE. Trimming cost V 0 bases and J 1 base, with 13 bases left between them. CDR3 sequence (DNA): TGTGCCAGCAGCTTGGGCAGCGAGTCACAGAACACCGGGGAGCTGTTTTTT. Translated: CASSLGSESQNTGELFF.

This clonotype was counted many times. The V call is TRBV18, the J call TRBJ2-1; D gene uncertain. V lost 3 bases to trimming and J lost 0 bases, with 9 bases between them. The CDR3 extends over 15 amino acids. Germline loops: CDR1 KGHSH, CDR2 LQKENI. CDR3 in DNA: TGTGCCAGCTCACCTCGGCAGAGCTCCTACAATGAGCAGTTCTTC. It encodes CASSPRQSSYNEQFF.

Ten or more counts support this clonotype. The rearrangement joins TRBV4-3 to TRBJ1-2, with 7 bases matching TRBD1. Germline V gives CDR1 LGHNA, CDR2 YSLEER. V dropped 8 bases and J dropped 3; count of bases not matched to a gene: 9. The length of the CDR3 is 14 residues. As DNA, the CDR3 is TGCGCCAGCGCGCATAACCAGGGGGACTATGGCTACACCTTC. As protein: CASAHNQGDYGYTF.

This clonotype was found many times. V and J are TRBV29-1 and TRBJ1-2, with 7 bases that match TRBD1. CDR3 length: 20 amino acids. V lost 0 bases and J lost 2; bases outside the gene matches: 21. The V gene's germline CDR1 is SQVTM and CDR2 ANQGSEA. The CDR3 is CSVEDSLASDRALLNYGYTF. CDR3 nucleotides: TGCAGCGTTGAAGACTCTCTAGCCTCCGACAGGGCACTACTGAACTATGGCTACACCTTC.

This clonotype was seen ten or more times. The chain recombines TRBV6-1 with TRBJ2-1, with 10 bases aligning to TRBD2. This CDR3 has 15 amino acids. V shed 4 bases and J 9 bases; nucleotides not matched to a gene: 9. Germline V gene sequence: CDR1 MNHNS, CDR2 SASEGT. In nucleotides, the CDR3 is TGTGCCAGCAGTGCTAGCGGGAGAGCGTTAACTGAGCAGTTCTTC. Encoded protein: CASSASGRALTEQFF.

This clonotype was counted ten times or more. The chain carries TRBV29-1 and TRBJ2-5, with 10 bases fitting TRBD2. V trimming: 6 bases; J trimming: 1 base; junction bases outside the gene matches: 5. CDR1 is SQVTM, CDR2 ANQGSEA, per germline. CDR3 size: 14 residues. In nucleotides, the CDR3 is TGCAGCGTCGGGCTAGCGGGGGTCCAAGAGACCCAGTACTTC. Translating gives CSVGLAGVQETQYF.

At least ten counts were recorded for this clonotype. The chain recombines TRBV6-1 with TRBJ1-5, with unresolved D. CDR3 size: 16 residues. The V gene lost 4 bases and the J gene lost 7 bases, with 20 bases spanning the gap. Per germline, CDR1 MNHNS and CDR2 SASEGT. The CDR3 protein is CASSGGSDPGKQPQHF. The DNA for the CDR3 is TGTGCCAGCAGTGGAGGCTCGGATCCGGGGAAGCAGCCCCAGCATTTT.